The rows below give T cell receptor beta chains drawn from one sample of a study of identical twins. TCRdb analysed the 5' RACE reads with MiXCR anew, one entry per CDR3 protein. The table has around 240,000 distinct CDR3 sequences, roughly 10% seen once. The sample consisted of memory T cells sorted from blood. The receptors originated from a man between 50 and 59 years old in good health. Each CDR3 is given with its conserved first and last residue. A D gene is named only where the DNA matches it firmly. The size field is filled for only some rows; it gives once, few, many or a size class.

d_call clone_size j_call v_call cdr3_aa cdr3_nt
NA once TRBJ1-4 TRBV25-1 CASSEYAGATNEKPFF TGTGCCAGCAGTGAATATGCAGGAGCAACTAATGAAAAACCGTTTTTT
TRBD1 many TRBJ2-7 TRBV18 CASSPPFLVRTGPYEQYF TGTGCCAGCTCACCACCGTTTCTGGTTCGGACAGGGCCCTACGAGCAGTACTTC
NA many TRBJ2-7 TRBV7-9 CASSSLVAEEQYF TGTGCCAGCAGCTCCCTTGTAGCGGAGGAGCAGTACTTC
NA many TRBJ2-7 TRBV7-2 CASSQAFGFYEQYF TGTGCCAGCAGCCAGGCCTTTGGTTTCTACGAGCAGTACTTC
NA few TRBJ2-3 TRBV5-1 CASSLAINVADTQYF TGCGCCAGCAGCTTGGCCATCAACGTAGCAGATACGCAGTATTTT
TRBD2 many TRBJ2-2 TRBV12-3/TRBV12-4 CASIFAAGGSGELFF TGTGCCAGCATCTTTGCGGCGGGAGGATCCGGGGAGCTGTTTTTT
NA many TRBJ1-4 TRBV4-3 CASSHGAGGEKLFF TGCGCCAGCAGCCACGGGGCGGGCGGCGAAAAACTGTTTTTT
NA many TRBJ2-5 TRBV12-3/TRBV12-4 CASREEGESETQYF TGTGCCAGCCGAGAAGAAGGGGAGAGCGAGACCCAGTACTTC
NA NA TRBJ2-7 TRBV20-1 CSRSRGGLSYEQYF TGCAGCCGGAGCAGGGGGGGGCTCTCCTACGAGCAGTACTTC
NA many TRBJ2-2 TRBV20-1 CSAGGHGPNTGELFF TGCAGTGCTGGAGGACACGGGCCCAACACCGGGGAGCTGTTTTTT
NA NA TRBJ1-1 TRBV20-1 CSVWGGNTEAFF TGCAGTGTCTGGGGGGGAAACACTGAAGCTTTCTTT
TRBD2 many TRBJ2-2 TRBV6-1 CASRARDYITGELFF TGTGCCAGCAGAGCGAGGGACTATATCACCGGGGAGCTGTTTTTT
NA few TRBJ2-3 TRBV11-2 CASSLGQRPDTQYF TGTGCCAGCAGTTTAGGACAACGTCCAGATACGCAGTATTTT
TRBD2 many TRBJ2-7 TRBV7-2 CASSPAGTSYGEQYF TGTGCCAGCAGCCCAGCCGGGACTAGCTATGGCGAGCAGTACTTC
TRBD1 many TRBJ2-7 TRBV5-1 CASSLGSGQVNEQYF TGCGCCAGCAGCTTGGGATCGGGACAGGTGAACGAGCAGTACTTC
NA few TRBJ1-6 TRBV27 CASSLLGSPLHF TGTGCCAGCAGTTTACTTGGCTCACCCCTCCACTTT
NA NA TRBJ2-1 TRBV6-2/TRBV6-3 CASSHPGTPEPGPF TGTGCCAGCAGTCACCCCGGGACTCCGGAACCAGGACCCTTC
TRBD2 few TRBJ2-7 TRBV20-1 CSARGLAAQQIGEQYF TGCAGTGCTAGAGGACTAGCGGCGCAGCAAATCGGGGAGCAGTACTTC
NA many TRBJ2-1 TRBV24-1 CATSEGRTSFYNEQFF TGTGCCACCAGTGAGGGGCGGACGAGCTTCTACAATGAGCAGTTCTTC
TRBD1 NA TRBJ1-6 TRBV4-1 CASSQARTGGPNSPLHF TGCGCCAGCAGCCAAGCCCGGACAGGGGGACCTAATTCACCCCTCCACTTT
TRBD2 NA TRBJ2-3 TRBV20-1 CSADPRTSGGLRTDTQYF TGCAGTGCTGACCCGCGGACTAGCGGGGGTTTACGCACAGATACGCAGTATTTT
NA NA TRBJ1-4 TRBV30 CAWSVPVGPSREREKLFF TGTGCCTGGAGTGTTCCCGTTGGCCCGAGTAGAGAACGAGAAAAACTGTTTTTT
NA few TRBJ1-2 TRBV7-9 CASSFEGTRDYGYTF TGTGCCAGCAGCTTCGAGGGGACCCGAGACTATGGCTACACCTTC
NA NA TRBJ2-6 TRBV4-3 CASSQDPPGRGANVLTF TGCGCCAGCAGCCAAGATCCCCCTGGTCGGGGGGCCAACGTCCTGACTTTC
TRBD1 many TRBJ1-2 TRBV12-3/TRBV12-4 CASSFGAGGVYGYTF TGTGCCAGCAGCTTCGGGGCAGGGGGCGTCTATGGCTACACCTTC
TRBD2 few TRBJ2-1 TRBV28 CASSPGLAGEGEQFF TGTGCCAGCAGTCCGGGACTAGCGGGAGAGGGGGAGCAGTTCTTC
TRBD2 many TRBJ2-1 TRBV4-3 CASSQSPSGGYNEQFF TGCGCCAGCAGCCAAAGCCCTAGCGGGGGATACAATGAGCAGTTCTTC
TRBD2 NA TRBJ2-2 TRBV5-6 CASSLLGPGLAGDTGELFF TGTGCCAGCAGCTTGCTGGGACCCGGACTAGCGGGAGACACCGGGGAGCTGTTTTTT
TRBD1 many TRBJ2-7 TRBV6-2/TRBV6-3 CASSPIPGGRTYEQYF TGTGCCAGCAGCCCGATCCCAGGGGGCAGGACCTACGAGCAGTACTTC